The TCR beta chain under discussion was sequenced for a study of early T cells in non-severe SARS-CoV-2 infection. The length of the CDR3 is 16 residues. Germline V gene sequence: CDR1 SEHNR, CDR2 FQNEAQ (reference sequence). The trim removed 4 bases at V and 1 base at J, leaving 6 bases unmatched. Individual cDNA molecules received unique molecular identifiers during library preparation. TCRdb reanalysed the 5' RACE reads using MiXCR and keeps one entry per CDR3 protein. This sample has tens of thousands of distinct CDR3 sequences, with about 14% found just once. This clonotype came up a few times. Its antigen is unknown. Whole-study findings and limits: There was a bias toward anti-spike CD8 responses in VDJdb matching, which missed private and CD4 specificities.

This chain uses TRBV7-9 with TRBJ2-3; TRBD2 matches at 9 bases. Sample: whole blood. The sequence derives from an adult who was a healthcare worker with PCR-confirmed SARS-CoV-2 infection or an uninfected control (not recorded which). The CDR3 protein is CASSSGLAVGTDTQYF. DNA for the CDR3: TGTGCCAGCAGCTCGGGACTAGCAGTGGGCACAGATACGCAGTATTTT.